These T cell receptor beta chains were read from a single sample in a study of shared clonotypes between healthy human individuals. Method: immunoSEQ multiplex PCR; TCRdb's copy keeps in-frame clones and lacks some. The sample yields approximately 2,000,000 clones, 80% to 95% seen once. Material: naive CD4+ T cells from PBMCs. These receptors were taken from a man aged 18 to 30 in good health. Some clones in this sample may be carry-over from other donors' samples. The CDR3 runs from the conserved cysteine through the conserved F or W. A D gene is named only where the DNA matches it firmly. Size is omitted from some rows. Given values are once, few, many or a class for expanded clones.

v_gene: TRBV21-1
abundance: -
d_gene: -
j_gene: TRBJ2-6
len: 17
CDR3aa: CASSKDASQVTANVLTF
CDR3nt: TGTGCCAGCAGCAAAGACGCCTCCCAAGTCACGGCCAACGTCCTGACTTTC

v_gene: TRBV27
abundance: -
d_gene: TRBD2
j_gene: TRBJ2-7
len: 15
CDR3aa: CASSSGAGGPYEQYF
CDR3nt: TGTGCCAGCAGCTCCGGCGCGGGAGGGCCGTACGAGCAGTACTTC

v_gene: TRBV29-1
abundance: -
d_gene: TRBD1
j_gene: TRBJ1-1
len: 13
CDR3aa: CSAADRVGTEAFF
CDR3nt: TGCAGCGCCGCCGACAGGGTAGGCACTGAAGCTTTCTTT

v_gene: TRBV7-9
abundance: -
d_gene: -
j_gene: TRBJ2-7
len: 15
CDR3aa: CASSLVGRSSYEQYF
CDR3nt: TGTGCCAGCAGCTTAGTAGGCAGAAGCTCCTACGAGCAGTACTTC

v_gene: TRBV28
abundance: -
d_gene: -
j_gene: TRBJ1-2
len: 12
CDR3aa: CASSLQRYGYTF
CDR3nt: TGTGCCAGCAGTCTTCAGCGCTATGGCTACACCTTC

v_gene: TRBV5-1
abundance: -
d_gene: TRBD1
j_gene: TRBJ1-1
len: 14
CDR3aa: CASSPGTGYGKAFF
CDR3nt: TGCGCCAGCAGCCCCGGGACAGGGTACGGTAAAGCTTTCTTT

v_gene: TRBV15
abundance: -
d_gene: TRBD1
j_gene: TRBJ2-7
len: 14
CDR3aa: CATEWDRGGLEQYF
CDR3nt: TGTGCCACCGAATGGGACAGGGGAGGCCTCGAGCAGTACTTC

v_gene: TRBV5-6
abundance: -
d_gene: TRBD1
j_gene: TRBJ2-2
len: 17
CDR3aa: CASRAGGPGLDTGELFF
CDR3nt: TGTGCCAGCAGAGCAGGGGGACCGGGTCTGGACACCGGGGAGCTGTTTTTT

v_gene: TRBV5-4
abundance: few
d_gene: -
j_gene: TRBJ1-1
len: 14
CDR3aa: CAGEGPPLNTEAFF
CDR3nt: TGTGCCGGCGAGGGACCCCCTTTGAACACTGAAGCTTTCTTT

v_gene: TRBV13
abundance: -
d_gene: -
j_gene: TRBJ1-1
len: 13
CDR3aa: CASSWGPRAEAFF
CDR3nt: TGTGCCAGCAGCTGGGGACCACGGGCTGAAGCTTTCTTT

v_gene: TRBV2
abundance: -
d_gene: -
j_gene: TRBJ2-1
len: 15
CDR3aa: CASSEQGGWGNEQFF
CDR3nt: TGTGCCAGCAGTGAACAGGGGGGCTGGGGCAATGAGCAGTTCTTC

v_gene: TRBV27
abundance: -
d_gene: TRBD1
j_gene: TRBJ1-3
len: 15
CDR3aa: CASSNHRGIGNTIYF
CDR3nt: TGTGCCAGCAGTAACCACAGGGGGATCGGAAACACCATATATTTT

v_gene: TRBV28
abundance: -
d_gene: -
j_gene: TRBJ2-3
len: 15
CDR3aa: CASSLRGFRVDTQYF
CDR3nt: TGTGCCAGCAGTTTACGGGGGTTCAGGGTAGATACGCAGTATTTT

v_gene: TRBV5-1
abundance: -
d_gene: -
j_gene: TRBJ2-2
len: 15
CDR3aa: CASRGRGSNTGELFF
CDR3nt: TGCGCCAGCAGAGGGCGGGGATCGAACACCGGGGAGCTGTTTTTT

v_gene: TRBV28
abundance: -
d_gene: -
j_gene: TRBJ2-2
len: 15
CDR3aa: CASSFPYRGAGELFF
CDR3nt: TGTGCCAGCAGTTTTCCTTACCGAGGGGCCGGGGAGCTGTTTTTT

v_gene: TRBV21-1
abundance: -
d_gene: -
j_gene: TRBJ2-7
len: 15
CDR3aa: CASSKNGGRSYEQYF
CDR3nt: TGTGCCAGCAGCAAAAATGGGGGTAGGTCCTACGAGCAGTACTTC

v_gene: TRBV7-2
abundance: -
d_gene: -
j_gene: TRBJ2-1
len: 15
CDR3aa: CASSPGLGSYNEQFF
CDR3nt: TGTGCCAGCAGCCCCGGTCTCGGCTCCTACAATGAGCAGTTCTTC

v_gene: TRBV18
abundance: -
d_gene: -
j_gene: TRBJ2-7
len: 15
CDR3aa: CASSPPGQLSYEQYF
CDR3nt: TGTGCCAGCTCACCACCTGGGCAGCTCTCCTACGAGCAGTACTTC

v_gene: TRBV28
abundance: -
d_gene: TRBD2
j_gene: TRBJ2-3
len: 16
CDR3aa: CASSSPASGNTDTQYF
CDR3nt: TGTGCCAGCAGTTCCCCGGCTAGCGGTAACACAGATACGCAGTATTTT

v_gene: TRBV9
abundance: -
d_gene: -
j_gene: TRBJ2-1
len: 14
CDR3aa: CASRGSPTLGEQFF
CDR3nt: TGTGCCAGCCGCGGCTCCCCCACCTTAGGCGAGCAGTTCTTC

v_gene: TRBV13
abundance: -
d_gene: TRBD1
j_gene: TRBJ1-4
len: 18
CDR3aa: CASSPGQGTDKTNEKLFF
CDR3nt: TGTGCCAGCAGCCCGGGACAGGGAACGGATAAGACTAATGAAAAACTGTTTTTT

v_gene: TRBV7-2
abundance: -
d_gene: TRBD2
j_gene: TRBJ2-3
len: 16
CDR3aa: CASSLGSSGGTDTQYF
CDR3nt: TGTGCCAGCAGCTTAGGGTCTAGCGGGGGCACAGATACGCAGTATTTT

v_gene: TRBV5-1
abundance: -
d_gene: -
j_gene: TRBJ2-1
len: 16
CDR3aa: CASSFTPGQGGNEQFF
CDR3nt: TGCGCCAGCAGCTTCACCCCAGGGCAGGGTGGCAATGAGCAGTTCTTC

v_gene: TRBV5-6
abundance: -
d_gene: -
j_gene: TRBJ1-2
len: 14
CDR3aa: CASRKGRGYYGYTF
CDR3nt: TGTGCCAGCAGAAAGGGGAGGGGTTACTATGGCTACACCTTC

v_gene: TRBV28
abundance: once
d_gene: -
j_gene: TRBJ2-1
len: 13
CDR3aa: CASTNPIYNEQFF
CDR3nt: TGTGCCAGCACCAACCCAATATACAATGAGCAGTTCTTC

v_gene: TRBV7-9
abundance: -
d_gene: TRBD1
j_gene: TRBJ2-7
len: 14
CDR3aa: CASSRQGYSYEQYF
CDR3nt: TGTGCCAGCAGCAGACAGGGGTACTCCTACGAGCAGTACTTC

v_gene: TRBV2
abundance: -
d_gene: -
j_gene: TRBJ2-3
len: 11
CDR3aa: CASLIRDTQYF
CDR3nt: TGTGCCAGCCTAATTAGAGATACGCAGTATTTT

v_gene: TRBV6-5
abundance: -
d_gene: -
j_gene: TRBJ2-7
len: 15
CDR3aa: CASSYSSSSPYEQYF
CDR3nt: TGTGCCAGCAGTTACTCGAGTTCCAGCCCCTACGAGCAGTACTTC

v_gene: TRBV7-8
abundance: -
d_gene: -
j_gene: TRBJ1-2
len: 15
CDR3aa: CASSLAGQGLYGYTF
CDR3nt: TGTGCCAGCAGCTTGGCGGGACAAGGACTTTATGGCTACACCTTC

v_gene: TRBV7-9
abundance: -
d_gene: TRBD1
j_gene: TRBJ1-1
len: 15
CDR3aa: CASSSQGDGNTEAFF
CDR3nt: TGTGCCAGCAGCTCACAGGGGGACGGGAACACTGAAGCTTTCTTT

v_gene: TRBV4-3
abundance: -
d_gene: TRBD2
j_gene: TRBJ2-5
len: 15
CDR3aa: CASSQDLAVQETQYF
CDR3nt: TGCGCCAGCAGCCAAGACCTAGCGGTACAAGAGACCCAGTACTTC

v_gene: TRBV7-2
abundance: -
d_gene: TRBD2
j_gene: TRBJ2-2
len: 20
CDR3aa: CASSLASSGRAQKNTGELFF
CDR3nt: TGTGCCAGCAGCTTAGCGTCTAGCGGGAGAGCTCAAAAAAACACCGGGGAGCTGTTTTTT

v_gene: TRBV29-1
abundance: -
d_gene: TRBD2
j_gene: TRBJ2-3
len: 14
CDR3aa: CSVEGGRAADTQYF
CDR3nt: TGCAGCGTTGAGGGCGGGAGGGCCGCAGATACGCAGTATTTT

v_gene: TRBV5-1
abundance: -
d_gene: TRBD1
j_gene: TRBJ2-7
len: 13
CDR3aa: CASKRDSVYEQYF
CDR3nt: TGCGCCAGCAAAAGGGACAGCGTCTACGAGCAGTACTTC

v_gene: TRBV6-1
abundance: once
d_gene: -
j_gene: TRBJ2-2
len: 14
CDR3aa: CASSGRGPHGELFF
CDR3nt: TGTGCCAGCAGCGGGCGGGGGCCGCACGGGGAGCTGTTTTTT

v_gene: TRBV12-5
abundance: few
d_gene: -
j_gene: TRBJ1-4
len: 14
CDR3aa: CASGLPYTRSDSFF
CDR3nt: TGTGCTAGTGGTTTGCCCTACACCCGGTCGGACAGTTTTTTT

v_gene: TRBV9
abundance: once
d_gene: -
j_gene: TRBJ1-4
len: 15
CDR3aa: CASSGPGPLGEKLFF
CDR3nt: TGTGCCAGCAGCGGGCCGGGTCCTCTGGGCGAAAAACTGTTTTTT

v_gene: TRBV7-2
abundance: -
d_gene: TRBD2
j_gene: TRBJ2-1
len: 15
CDR3aa: CASSLLWEGLNEQFF
CDR3nt: TGTGCCAGCAGCTTACTTTGGGAGGGCCTAAATGAGCAGTTCTTC

v_gene: TRBV4-1
abundance: -
d_gene: TRBD2
j_gene: TRBJ2-7
len: 21
CDR3aa: CASSQDLRSGLAGIAPYEQYF
CDR3nt: TGCGCCAGCAGCCAAGATCTCCGGTCGGGACTAGCGGGAATCGCCCCGTACGAGCAGTACTTC

v_gene: TRBV7-9
abundance: few
d_gene: -
j_gene: TRBJ1-2
len: 13
CDR3aa: CASSYSGDYGYTF
CDR3nt: TGTGCCAGCAGCTACTCAGGGGATTATGGCTACACCTTC

v_gene: TRBV6-6
abundance: -
d_gene: -
j_gene: TRBJ2-3
len: 14
CDR3aa: CASTEGPTTDTQYF
CDR3nt: TGTGCCAGCACCGAGGGGCCCACCACAGATACGCAGTATTTT

v_gene: TRBV6-6
abundance: -
d_gene: TRBD2
j_gene: TRBJ2-7
len: 13
CDR3aa: CASTRGDGYEQYF
CDR3nt: TGTGCCAGCACCCGGGGGGACGGCTACGAGCAGTACTTC

v_gene: TRBV27
abundance: -
d_gene: -
j_gene: TRBJ1-2
len: 15
CDR3aa: CASSRRQDTNYGYTF
CDR3nt: TGTGCCAGCAGTCGAAGACAGGATACTAACTATGGCTACACCTTC

v_gene: TRBV19
abundance: once
d_gene: -
j_gene: TRBJ1-2
len: 15
CDR3aa: CASSIRPRGQVGYTF
CDR3nt: TGTGCCAGTAGTATCCGACCCCGGGGGCAGGTTGGCTACACCTTC

v_gene: TRBV9
abundance: -
d_gene: TRBD1
j_gene: TRBJ2-1
len: 17
CDR3aa: CASSVGVRDRPYNEQFF
CDR3nt: TGTGCCAGCAGCGTAGGAGTAAGGGACAGGCCCTACAATGAGCAGTTCTTC

v_gene: TRBV6-4
abundance: -
d_gene: TRBD1
j_gene: TRBJ2-2
len: 15
CDR3aa: CASRPDRANTGELFF
CDR3nt: TGTGCCAGCCGACCGGACAGGGCGAACACCGGGGAGCTGTTTTTT

v_gene: TRBV4-2
abundance: -
d_gene: TRBD1
j_gene: TRBJ2-7
len: 14
CDR3aa: CASSRQGTLYEQYF
CDR3nt: TGTGCCAGCAGCCGACAGGGGACTTTATACGAGCAGTACTTC

v_gene: TRBV7-8
abundance: -
d_gene: TRBD2
j_gene: TRBJ2-1
len: 14
CDR3aa: CASSRTSGIGEQFF
CDR3nt: TGTGCCAGCAGCAGGACTAGCGGGATAGGTGAGCAGTTCTTC

v_gene: TRBV9
abundance: -
d_gene: -
j_gene: TRBJ2-2
len: 14
CDR3aa: CASSGRTNTGELFF
CDR3nt: TGTGCCAGCAGCGGCAGAACGAACACCGGGGAGCTGTTTTTT

v_gene: TRBV19
abundance: -
d_gene: -
j_gene: TRBJ2-5
len: 16
CDR3aa: CASSMGGPAKGETQYF
CDR3nt: TGTGCCAGTAGTATGGGGGGACCGGCGAAGGGGGAGACCCAGTACTTC

v_gene: TRBV7-2
abundance: -
d_gene: TRBD2
j_gene: TRBJ2-1
len: 18
CDR3aa: CASSNDPNWAGGPSEQFF
CDR3nt: TGTGCCAGCAGCAACGACCCCAATTGGGCGGGAGGGCCGAGTGAGCAGTTCTTC

v_gene: TRBV5-1
abundance: -
d_gene: TRBD1
j_gene: TRBJ1-5
len: 17
CDR3aa: CASSLSPLGQENQPQHF
CDR3nt: TGCGCCAGCAGCTTGTCCCCTCTGGGACAGGAGAATCAGCCCCAGCATTTT

v_gene: TRBV4-1
abundance: -
d_gene: -
j_gene: TRBJ2-3
len: 18
CDR3aa: CASSQVGFERGGTDTRYF
CDR3nt: TGCGCCAGCAGCCAAGTGGGTTTTGAAAGGGGAGGCACAGATACGCGGTATTTT